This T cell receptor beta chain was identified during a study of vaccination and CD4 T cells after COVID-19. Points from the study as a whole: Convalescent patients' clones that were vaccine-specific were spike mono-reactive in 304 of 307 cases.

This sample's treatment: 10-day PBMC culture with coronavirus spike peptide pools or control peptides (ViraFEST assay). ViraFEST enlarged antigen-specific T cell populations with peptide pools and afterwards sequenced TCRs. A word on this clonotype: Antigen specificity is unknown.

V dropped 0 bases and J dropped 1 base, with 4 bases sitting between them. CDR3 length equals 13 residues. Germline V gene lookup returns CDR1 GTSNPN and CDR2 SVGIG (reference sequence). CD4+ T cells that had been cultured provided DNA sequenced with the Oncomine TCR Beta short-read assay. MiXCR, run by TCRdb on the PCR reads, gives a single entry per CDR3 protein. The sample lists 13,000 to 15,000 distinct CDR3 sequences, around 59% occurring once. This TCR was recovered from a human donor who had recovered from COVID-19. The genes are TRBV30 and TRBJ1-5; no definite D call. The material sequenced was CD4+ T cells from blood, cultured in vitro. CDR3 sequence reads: CAWSVGSNQPQHF. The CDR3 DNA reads TGTGCCTGGAGTGTGGGAAGCAATCAGCCCCAGCATTTT.